This TCR beta chain was recorded in a study of T cells of healthy individuals. The CDR3 extends over 15 amino acids. The V end lost 5 bases, the J end lost 0 bases, and 10 bases lay between the germline ends. CDR1 MDHEN and CDR2 SYDVKM come from the germline V gene. The sample holds a few counts of this clonotype. TCRdb reanalysed the 5' RACE reads using MiXCR and keeps one entry per CDR3 protein. Among around 100,000 distinct CDR3 sequences, 17% were seen once, and the ten largest hold 6.2%. This TCR derives from a human donor in good health. This chain joins TRBV28 and TRBJ2-2; D is unclear. The CDR3 is CASSPRTANTGELFF. CDR3 nucleotides: TGTGCCAGCAGTCCACGGACGGCGAACACCGGGGAGCTGTTTTTT. The full variable domain, its missing parts supplied by reference TRBV28 and TRBJ2-2, is DVKVTQSSRYLVKRTGEKVFLECVQDMDHENMFWYRQDPGLGLRLIYFSYDVKMKEKGDIPEGYSVSREKKERFSLILESASTNQTSMYLCASSPRTANTGELFFGEGSRLTVL.